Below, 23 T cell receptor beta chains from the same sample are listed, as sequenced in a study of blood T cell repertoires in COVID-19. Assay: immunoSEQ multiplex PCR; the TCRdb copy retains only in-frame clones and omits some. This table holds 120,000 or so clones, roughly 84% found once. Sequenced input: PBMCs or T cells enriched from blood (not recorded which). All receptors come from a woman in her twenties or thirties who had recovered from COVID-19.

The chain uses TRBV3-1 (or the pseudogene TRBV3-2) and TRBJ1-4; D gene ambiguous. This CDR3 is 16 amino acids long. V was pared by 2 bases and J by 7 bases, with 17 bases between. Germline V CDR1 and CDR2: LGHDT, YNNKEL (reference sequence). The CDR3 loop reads CASSQPRSGYGEKLFF. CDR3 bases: TGTGCCAGCAGCCAACCCCGCAGCGGGTACGGTGAAAAACTGTTTTTT.

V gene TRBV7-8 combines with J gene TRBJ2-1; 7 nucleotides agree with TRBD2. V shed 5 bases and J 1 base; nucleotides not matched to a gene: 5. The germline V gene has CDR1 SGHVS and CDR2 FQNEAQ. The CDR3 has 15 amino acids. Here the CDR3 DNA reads TGTGCCAGCAGCCGAGGACTAGTTTCCTACAATGAGCAGTTCTTC. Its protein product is CASSRGLVSYNEQFF.

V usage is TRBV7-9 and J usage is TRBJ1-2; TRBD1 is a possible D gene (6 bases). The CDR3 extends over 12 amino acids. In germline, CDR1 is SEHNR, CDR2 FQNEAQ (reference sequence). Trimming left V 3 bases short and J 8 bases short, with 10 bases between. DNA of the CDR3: TGTGCCAGCAGCTTCGACAGGTCCGGCTACACCTTC. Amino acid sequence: CASSFDRSGYTF.

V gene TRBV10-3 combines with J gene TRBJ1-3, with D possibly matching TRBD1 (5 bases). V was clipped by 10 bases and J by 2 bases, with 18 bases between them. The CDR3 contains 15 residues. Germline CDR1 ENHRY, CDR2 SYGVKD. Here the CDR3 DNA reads TGTGCCACCCGGGGGGGGGTAGCTCCTGGAAACACCATATATTTT. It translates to CATRGGVAPGNTIYF.

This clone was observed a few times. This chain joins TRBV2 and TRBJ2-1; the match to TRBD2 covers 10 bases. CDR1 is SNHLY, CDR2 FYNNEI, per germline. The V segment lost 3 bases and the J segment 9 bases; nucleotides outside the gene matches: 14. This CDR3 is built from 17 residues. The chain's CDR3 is CASSENDVLAGTGEQFF. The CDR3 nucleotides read TGTGCCAGCAGTGAGAACGACGTACTAGCGGGAACGGGTGAGCAGTTCTTC.

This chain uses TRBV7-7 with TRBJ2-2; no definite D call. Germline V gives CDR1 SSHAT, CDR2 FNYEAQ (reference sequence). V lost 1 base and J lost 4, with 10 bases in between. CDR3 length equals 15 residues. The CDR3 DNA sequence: TGTGCCAGCAGCTTAGGGCCCCTTCCCACCGGGGAGCTGTTTTTT. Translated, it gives CASSLGPLPTGELFF.

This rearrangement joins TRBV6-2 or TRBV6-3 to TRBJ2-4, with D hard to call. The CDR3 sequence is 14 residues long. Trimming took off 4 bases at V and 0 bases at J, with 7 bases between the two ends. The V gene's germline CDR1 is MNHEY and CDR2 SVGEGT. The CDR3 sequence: CASSLGVAKNIQYF. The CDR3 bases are TGTGCCAGCAGTTTAGGAGTAGCCAAAAACATTCAGTACTTC.

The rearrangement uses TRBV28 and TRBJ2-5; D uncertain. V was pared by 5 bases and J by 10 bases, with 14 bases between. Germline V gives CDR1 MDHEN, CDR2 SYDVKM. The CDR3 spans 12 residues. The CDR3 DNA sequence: TGTGCCAGCAGTAACCTCAGAACGGGCCAGTACTTC. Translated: CASSNLRTGQYF.

The DNA of the CDR3 is TGTGCCAGCAGTTTTGGAGGGTCCAACGAGCAGTACTTC. It yields the protein CASSFGGSNEQYF. The rearrangement links TRBV28 to TRBJ2-7; maybe TRBD2 (6 bases). Germline CDR1 and CDR2: MDHEN and SYDVKM. This CDR3 spans 13 amino acids. V shed 3 bases and J shed 5 bases, with 11 bases lying between them.

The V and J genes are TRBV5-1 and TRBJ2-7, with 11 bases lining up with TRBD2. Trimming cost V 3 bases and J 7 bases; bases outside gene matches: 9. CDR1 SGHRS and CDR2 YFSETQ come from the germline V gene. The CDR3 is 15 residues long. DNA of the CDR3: TGCGCCAGCAGCTACCACCTAGCGGGAGGCGGTGAGCAGTACTTC. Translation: CASSYHLAGGGEQYF.

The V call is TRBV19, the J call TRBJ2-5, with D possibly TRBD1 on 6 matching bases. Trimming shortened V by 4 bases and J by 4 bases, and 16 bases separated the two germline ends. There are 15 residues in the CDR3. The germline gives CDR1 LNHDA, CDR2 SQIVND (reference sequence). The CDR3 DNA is TGTGCCAGTAGTAGCTCCACAGGGAAAGGAGAGACCCAGTACTTC. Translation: CASSSSTGKGETQYF.

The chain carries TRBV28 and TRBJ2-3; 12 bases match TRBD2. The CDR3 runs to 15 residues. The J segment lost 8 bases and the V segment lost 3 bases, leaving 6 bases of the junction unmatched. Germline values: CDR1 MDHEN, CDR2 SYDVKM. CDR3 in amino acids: CASSFVTSGSGTQYF. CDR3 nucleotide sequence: TGTGCCAGCAGTTTTGTGACTAGCGGGAGCGGTACGCAGTATTTT.

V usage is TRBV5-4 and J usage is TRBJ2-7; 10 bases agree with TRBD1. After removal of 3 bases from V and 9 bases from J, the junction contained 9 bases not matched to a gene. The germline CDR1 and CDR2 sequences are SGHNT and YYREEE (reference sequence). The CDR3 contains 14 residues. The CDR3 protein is CASSSGGTGERQYF. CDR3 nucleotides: TGTGCCAGCAGCTCTGGCGGGACAGGGGAAAGGCAGTACTTC. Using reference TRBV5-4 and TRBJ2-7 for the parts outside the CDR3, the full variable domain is ETGVTQSPTHLIKTRGQQVTLRCSSQSGHNTVSWYQQALGQGPQFIFQYYREEENGRGNFPPRFSGLQFPNYSSELNVNALELDDSALYLCASSSGGTGERQYFGPGTRLTVT.

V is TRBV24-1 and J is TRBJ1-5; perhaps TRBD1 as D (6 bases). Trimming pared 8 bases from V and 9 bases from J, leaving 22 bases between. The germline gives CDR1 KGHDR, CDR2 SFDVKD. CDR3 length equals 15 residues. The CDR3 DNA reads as TGTGCCACCAAATACCCCAGGGGCGGATTGGGGCCCCAGCATTTT. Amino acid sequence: CATKYPRGGLGPQHF.

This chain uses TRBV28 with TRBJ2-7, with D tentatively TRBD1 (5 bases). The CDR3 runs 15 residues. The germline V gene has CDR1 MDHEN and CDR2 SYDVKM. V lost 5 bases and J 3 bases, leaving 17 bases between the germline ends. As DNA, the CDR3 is TGTGCCAGCAGTGCAACCACAGGTTTGGGCTACGAGCAGTACTTC. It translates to CASSATTGLGYEQYF.

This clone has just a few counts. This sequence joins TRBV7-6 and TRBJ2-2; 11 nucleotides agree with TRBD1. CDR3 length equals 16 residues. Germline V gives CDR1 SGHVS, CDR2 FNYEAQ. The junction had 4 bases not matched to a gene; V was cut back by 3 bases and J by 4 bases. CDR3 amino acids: CASSLGTGGSTGELFF. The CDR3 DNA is TGTGCCAGCAGCTTGGGGACAGGGGGTTCCACCGGGGAGCTGTTTTTT.

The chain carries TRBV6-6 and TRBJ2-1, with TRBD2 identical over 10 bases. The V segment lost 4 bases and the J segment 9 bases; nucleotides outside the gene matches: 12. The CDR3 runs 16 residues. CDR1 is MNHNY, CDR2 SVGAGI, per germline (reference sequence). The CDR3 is CASSSLTSGKSGEQFF. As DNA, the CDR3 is TGTGCCAGCAGTTCTCTCACTAGCGGGAAATCGGGTGAGCAGTTCTTC.

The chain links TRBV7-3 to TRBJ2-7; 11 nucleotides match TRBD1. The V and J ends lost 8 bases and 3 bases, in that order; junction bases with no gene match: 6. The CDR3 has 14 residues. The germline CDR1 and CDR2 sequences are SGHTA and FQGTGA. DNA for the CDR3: TGTGCCAGCTCGAAGGGACAGGGGGACTACGAGCAGTACTTC. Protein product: CASSKGQGDYEQYF.

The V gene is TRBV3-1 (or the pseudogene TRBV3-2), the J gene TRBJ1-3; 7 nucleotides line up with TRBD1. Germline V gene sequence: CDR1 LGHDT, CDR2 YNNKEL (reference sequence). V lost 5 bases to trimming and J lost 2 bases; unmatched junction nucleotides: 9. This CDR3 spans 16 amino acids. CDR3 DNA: TGTGCCAGCAGCAAAGTGACAGGGACTGCTGGAAACACCATATATTTT. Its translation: CASSKVTGTAGNTIYF.

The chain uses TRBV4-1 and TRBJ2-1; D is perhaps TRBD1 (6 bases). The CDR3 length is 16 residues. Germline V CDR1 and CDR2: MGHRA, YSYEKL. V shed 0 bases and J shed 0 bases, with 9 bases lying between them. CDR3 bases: TGCGCCAGCAGCCAAGAACAGGGAAACTCCTACAATGAGCAGTTCTTC. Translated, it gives CASSQEQGNSYNEQFF.

This CDR3 reads CASSEVTGAYEQYF. Here the CDR3 DNA reads TGTGCCAGCAGCGAGGTCACAGGGGCCTACGAGCAGTACTTC. The chain has TRBV7-9 and TRBJ2-7; TRBD1 aligns across 7 bases. V lost 5 bases and J lost 2; bases outside the gene matches: 6. The CDR3 length is 14 residues. The V gene's germline CDR1 is SEHNR and CDR2 FQNEAQ (reference sequence). The whole variable domain, remainder taken from reference TRBV7-9 and TRBJ2-7, is DTGVSQNPRHKITKRGQNVTFRCDPISEHNRLYWYRQTLGQGPEFLTYFQNEAQLEKSRLLSDRFSAERPKGSFSTLEIQRTEQGDSAMYLCASSEVTGAYEQYFGPGTRLTVT.

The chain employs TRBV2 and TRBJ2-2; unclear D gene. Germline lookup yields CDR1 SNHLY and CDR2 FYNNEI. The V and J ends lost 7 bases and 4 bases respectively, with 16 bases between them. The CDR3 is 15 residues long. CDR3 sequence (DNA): TGTGCCAGCACCACCCGGCTCTCGGGCACCGGGGAGCTGTTTTTT. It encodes CASTTRLSGTGELFF.

The CDR3 reads CASSLSGPRDEQFF. CDR3 in DNA: TGTGCCAGCAGCCTCAGCGGGCCCAGGGATGAGCAGTTCTTC. The rearrangement joins TRBV9 to TRBJ2-1; D is perhaps TRBD2 (6 bases). The V end lost 4 bases, the J end lost 8 bases, and 16 bases lay between the germline ends. CDR3 length: 14 residues. CDR1 SGDLS and CDR2 YYNGEE come from the germline V gene.